This entry lists 21 T cell receptor beta chains sequenced from one sample in a study of siplizumab effects on memory and regulatory T cells. The method was immunoSEQ multiplex PCR; TCRdb's version includes in-frame clones alone and lacks a portion of them. The data contain 85,000 to 130,000 clones, about 95% of them singletons. The source material was Tregs sorted from blood. Source of these receptors: a human donor in good health.

The chain joins TRBV6-1 to TRBJ1-2; D uncertain. Trimming removed 6 bases from V and 2 bases from J, with 10 bases in between. The CDR3 runs 13 residues. Per the germline V gene, CDR1 is MNHNS and CDR2 is SASEGT. CDR3 coding DNA: TGTGCCAGCAGGGGCACCACAAACTATGGCTACACCTTC. Translating it yields CASRGTTNYGYTF.

A single count supports this clone. This rearrangement joins TRBV5-1 to TRBJ1-1, with D possibly matching TRBD1 (6 bases). The CDR3 is 15 residues long. The germline V and J ends were trimmed by 0 bases and 0 bases, with 9 bases remaining between them. The germline V gene has CDR1 SGHRS and CDR2 YFSETQ. The CDR3 is CASSLGDTLNTEAFF. CDR3 in DNA: TGCGCCAGCAGCTTGGGGGACACCCTGAACACTGAAGCTTTCTTT.

The rearrangement links TRBV14 to TRBJ2-5; the D call may be TRBD1 or TRBD2 (6 bases each). V dropped 1 base and J dropped 2 bases, with 17 bases sitting between them. The length of the CDR3 is 17 residues. CDR1 is SGHDN, CDR2 FVKESK, per germline. The CDR3 sequence: CASSQGRLRGGQETQYF. The CDR3, as DNA: TGTGCCAGCAGCCAAGGTCGATTGAGAGGGGGGCAAGAGACCCAGTACTTC.

This clone has just a few counts. The chain is built from TRBV2 and TRBJ2-3; TRBD2 might be the D (5 bases). This CDR3 contains 13 residues. V was pared by 4 bases and J by 6 bases, with 11 bases between. Germline-derived CDR1 and CDR2 are SNHLY and FYNNEI. CDR3 sequence (DNA): TGTGCCAGCAGTGGGGGAGAGTTGGATACGCAGTATTTT. This gives the protein CASSGGELDTQYF.

This chain links TRBV28 with TRBJ1-1; D perhaps matches TRBD1 (6 bases). The CDR3 length is 14 residues. The germline gives CDR1 MDHEN, CDR2 SYDVKM. V lost 2 bases and J 7 bases, leaving 14 bases between the germline ends. CDR3 loop: CASSLENRALEAFF. Here the CDR3 DNA reads TGTGCCAGCAGTTTAGAAAACAGGGCCCTTGAAGCTTTCTTT.

The rearrangement joins TRBV5-6 to TRBJ1-2; TRBD1 might be the D (6 bases). The CDR3 contains 17 residues. Germline CDR1 SGHDT, CDR2 YYEEEE. V dropped 4 bases and J dropped 3 bases, with 22 bases sitting between them. The CDR3 sequence: CASSLGAGSTPHYGYTF. The CDR3 coding sequence is TGTGCCAGCAGCCTGGGGGCAGGGTCAACGCCCCACTATGGCTACACCTTC.

The chain employs TRBV7-7 and TRBJ2-5, with D tentatively TRBD2 (5 bases). Trimming shortened V by 8 bases and J by 2 bases, and 12 bases separated the two germline ends. The CDR3 is 13 amino acids. The germline V gene has CDR1 SSHAT and CDR2 FNYEAQ (reference sequence). CDR3 in DNA: TGTGCCAGCGCAGAGGGTGGGCAAGAGACCCAGTACTTC. Translating gives CASAEGGQETQYF. The variable domain in full, completed from reference TRBV7-7 and TRBJ2-5, reads GAGVSQSPRYKVTKRGQDVTLRCDPISSHATLYWYQQALGQGPEFLTYFNYEAQPDKSGLPSDRFSAERPEGSISTLTIQRTEQRDSAMYRCASAEGGQETQYFGPGTRLLVL.

This chain links TRBV10-3 with TRBJ1-1, with D possibly being TRBD1 (6 bases). V lost 10 bases and J lost 0, with 12 bases in between. In germline, CDR1 is ENHRY, CDR2 SYGVKD. The CDR3 runs 13 residues. CDR3 sequence: CATTDRMNTEAFF. The CDR3 bases are TGTGCCACTACGGACAGAATGAACACTGAAGCTTTCTTT.

The V gene is TRBV5-1, the J gene TRBJ1-1; no definite D call. This CDR3 comprises 14 residues. V lost 0 bases, J lost 0 bases, and 6 bases lay in between. CDR1 is SGHRS and CDR2 is YFSETQ in the germline V gene. CDR3 DNA sequence: TGCGCCAGCAGCTTGGAGGTTCTGAACACTGAAGCTTTCTTT. It translates to CASSLEVLNTEAFF.

The rearrangement links TRBV5-1 to TRBJ2-1, with 7 bases fitting TRBD2. V shed 6 bases and J 5 bases; nucleotides not matched to a gene: 14. The CDR3 length is 16 residues. In germline, CDR1 is SGHRS, CDR2 YFSETQ. CDR3 sequence (DNA): TGCGCCAGCAATGGAGGAGGGCTAGCGGACCACAATGAGCAGTTCTTC. This codes for CASNGGGLADHNEQFF.

The chain is built from TRBV4-1 and TRBJ2-1; 10 nucleotides align to TRBD1. Trimming took 3 bases from V and 14 from J; bases not matched to a gene: 7. Germline loops: CDR1 MGHRA, CDR2 YSYEKL. The CDR3 loop spans 13 amino acids. The CDR3 reads CASSQARTGGKFF. CDR3 nucleotide sequence: TGCGCCAGCAGCCAGGCCCGGACAGGGGGAAAGTTCTTC.

The V gene is TRBV30, the J gene TRBJ1-4, with D tentatively TRBD1 (6 bases). Germline-derived CDR1 and CDR2 are GTSNPN and SVGIG (reference sequence). The CDR3 is 15 residues long. Trimming took off 0 bases at V and 5 bases at J, with 13 bases between the two ends. DNA for the CDR3: TGTGCCTGGAGTGTAAGGGGCAGGGGAAATGAAAAACTGTTTTTT. Translation gives CAWSVRGRGNEKLFF.

The chain couples TRBV10-3 to TRBJ2-7; D unresolved. The CDR3 loop spans 14 amino acids. Germline CDR1 reads ENHRY; CDR2 reads SYGVKD. The V gene lost 4 bases and the J gene lost 6 bases, with 16 bases spanning the gap. CDR3 amino acids: CAISVGLGRREQYF. As DNA, the CDR3 is TGTGCCATCAGTGTCGGCCTCGGACGCCGCGAGCAGTACTTC.

The rearrangement uses TRBV5-6 and TRBJ1-3, with no clear D. With 1 base removed from V and 0 bases from J, the gap between germline ends came to 11 bases. The CDR3 sequence is 16 residues long. From germline, CDR1 is SGHDT and CDR2 YYEEEE. The CDR3 is CASSLFEQTSGNTIYF. The CDR3, as DNA: TGTGCCAGCAGCTTGTTCGAACAGACCTCTGGAAACACCATATATTTT.

This chain links TRBV7-6 with TRBJ2-3, with D maybe TRBD2 (5 bases). Germline CDR1 reads SGHVS; CDR2 reads FNYEAQ. V lost 5 bases and J lost 1, with 16 bases in between. The CDR3 is made up of 16 amino acids. The CDR3 region is CASSPRLLRGTDTQYF. For the CDR3, the DNA is TGTGCCAGCAGCCCCAGGTTGTTGAGGGGCACAGATACGCAGTATTTT.

The chain links TRBV27 to TRBJ2-3; D may be TRBD1 (6 bases). The germline V gene has CDR1 MNHEY and CDR2 SMNVEV (reference sequence). This CDR3 is built from 16 residues. V was shortened by 6 bases and J by 5 bases, with 21 bases between the two germline ends. The CDR3 loop is CASRNFRGPVRDTQYF. The DNA for the CDR3 is TGTGCCAGCAGGAATTTCAGGGGCCCCGTCCGAGATACGCAGTATTTT.

The chain is built from TRBV9 and TRBJ2-3; no clear D gene. This CDR3 has 13 amino acids. Germline V gene sequence: CDR1 SGDLS, CDR2 YYNGEE. The V end was cut by 4 bases, the J end by 6 bases, with 12 bases between. CDR3 amino acids: CASSPRLEDTQYF. The CDR3 DNA reads as TGTGCCAGCAGCCCCCGGCTGGAGGATACGCAGTATTTT.

The J gene is TRBJ2-1, the V gene TRBV6-1, with D unclear. V was shortened by 2 bases and J by 7 bases, with 6 bases between the two germline ends. Per the germline V gene, CDR1 is MNHNS and CDR2 is SASEGT. The CDR3 is 12 amino acids. The CDR3 DNA reads TGTGCCAGCAGTGAAAGTGTAAATGAGCAGTTCTTC. Translating it yields CASSESVNEQFF.

This chain uses TRBV5-1 with TRBJ2-7, with no clear D. The CDR3 is 13 amino acids. CDR1 SGHRS and CDR2 YFSETQ come from the germline V gene. V lost 1 base, J lost 3 bases, and 8 bases lay in between. The CDR3 bases are TGCGCCAGCAGCTTGCTATGGGGCTACGAGCAGTACTTC. This codes for CASSLLWGYEQYF.

This rearrangement joins TRBV18 to TRBJ1-1; no clear D gene. The CDR3 consists of 12 residues. Trimming cost V 4 bases and J 5 bases, with 8 bases left between them. CDR1 KGHSH and CDR2 LQKENI come from the germline V gene. This CDR3 reads CASSRAATEAFF. Written as DNA, the CDR3 is TGTGCCAGCTCACGGGCAGCTACTGAAGCTTTCTTT. Full variable domain (remainder filled in from reference TRBV18 and TRBJ1-1): NAGVMQNPRHLVRRRGQEARLRCSPMKGHSHVYWYRQLPEEGLKFMVYLQKENIIDESGMPKERFSAEFPKEGPSILRIQQVVRGDSAAYFCASSRAATEAFFGQGTRLTVV.

V gene TRBV14 combines with J gene TRBJ1-2; tentative D call: TRBD1 (5 bases). The V gene lost 3 bases and the J gene lost 4 bases, with 21 bases spanning the gap. Germline-derived CDR1 and CDR2 are SGHDN and FVKESK. The CDR3 covers 17 residues. Here the CDR3 DNA reads TGTGCCAGCAGCCAGTTCCCCCCGAGCGACAGTGGCTATGGCTACACCTTC. Encoded protein: CASSQFPPSDSGYGYTF.